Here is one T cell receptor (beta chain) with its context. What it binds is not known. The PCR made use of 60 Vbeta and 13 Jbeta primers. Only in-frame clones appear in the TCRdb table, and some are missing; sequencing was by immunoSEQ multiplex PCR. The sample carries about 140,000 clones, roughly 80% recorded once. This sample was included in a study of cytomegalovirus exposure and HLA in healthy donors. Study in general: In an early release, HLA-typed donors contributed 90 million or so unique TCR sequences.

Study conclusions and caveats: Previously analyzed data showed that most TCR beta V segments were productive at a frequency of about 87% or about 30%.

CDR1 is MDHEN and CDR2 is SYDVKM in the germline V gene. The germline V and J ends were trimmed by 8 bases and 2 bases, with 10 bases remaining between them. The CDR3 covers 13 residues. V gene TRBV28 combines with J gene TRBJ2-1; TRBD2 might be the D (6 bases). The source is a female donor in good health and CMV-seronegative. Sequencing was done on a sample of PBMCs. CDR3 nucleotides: TGTGCCAGCGGGACTGGGGCCTACAATGAGCAGTTCTTC. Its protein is CASGTGAYNEQFF. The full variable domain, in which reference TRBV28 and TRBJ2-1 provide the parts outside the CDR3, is DVKVTQSSRYLVKRTGEKVFLECVQDMDHENMFWYRQDPGLGLRLIYFSYDVKMKEKGDIPEGYSVSREKKERFSLILESASTNQTSMYLCASGTGAYNEQFFGPGTRLTVL.